Following are 27 T cell receptor beta chains from one sample sequenced in a study of T cell responses to AZD1222 COVID-19 vaccine. The table came from immunoSEQ multiplex PCR; TCRdb's copy has only in-frame clones and leaves some out. Among about 52,000 clones, roughly 89% were seen once, and the ten largest hold approximately 2.5%. The starting material was peripheral blood, obtained 28 days after the second AZD1222 dose. The receptors here all came from an adult who received the AZD1222 COVID-19 vaccine.

The chain couples TRBV7-2 to TRBJ2-1, with 7 bases matching TRBD2. This CDR3 contains 17 residues. Germline CDR1 reads SGHTA; CDR2 reads FQGNSA. V was clipped by 2 bases and J by 1 base; unmatched bases: 8. The CDR3 DNA is TGTGCCAGCAGCTTACGGCAGAGCGGGAATTCCTACAATGAGCAGTTCTTC. This gives the protein CASSLRQSGNSYNEQFF.

This clone turned up a few times. The chain has TRBV3-1 (or the pseudogene TRBV3-2) and TRBJ2-7; 7 bases agree with TRBD2. The ends lost 1 base at V and 7 bases at J; junction bases unmatched: 7. The CDR3 loop spans 14 amino acids. Germline CDR1 is LGHDT and CDR2 is YNNKEL (reference sequence). The DNA of the CDR3 is TGTGCCAGCAGCCAAGGATATAGCGGGCCTGAGCAGTACTTC. It codes for CASSQGYSGPEQYF.

The J gene is TRBJ2-7, the V gene TRBV6-5; 10 bases are shared with TRBD2. J was trimmed by 6 bases and V by 5 bases; bases with no gene match: 7. Germline V gene data show CDR1 as MNHEY and CDR2 as SVGAGI. This CDR3 comprises 14 residues. This CDR3 is CASSLLAGVGEQYF. As DNA, the CDR3 is TGTGCCAGCAGTCTGCTAGCGGGAGTAGGCGAGCAGTACTTC.

The chain combines TRBV9 with TRBJ2-5, with TRBD2 identical over 13 bases. J gave up 5 bases and V 3 bases, and 4 bases lay outside the gene matches. In germline, CDR1 is SGDLS, CDR2 YYNGEE. This CDR3 has 15 residues. The CDR3 spells CASSAGTSGTETQYF. The DNA of the CDR3 is TGTGCCAGCAGCGCAGGGACTAGCGGGACGGAGACCCAGTACTTC.

This clone was recorded once. The chain combines TRBV10-2 with TRBJ1-2; 7 bases fit TRBD1. V trimming: 3 bases; J trimming: 7 bases; junction bases outside the gene matches: 8. In germline, CDR1 is WSHSY, CDR2 SAAADI. The CDR3 runs 14 residues. Here the CDR3 DNA reads TGCGCCAGCAGTGATACGGGACAGTCGTTTGGCTACACCTTC. Amino acid sequence: CASSDTGQSFGYTF.

The rearrangement links TRBV29-1 to TRBJ2-3, with unresolved D. The V end was cut by 8 bases, the J end by 2 bases, with 17 bases between. Per germline, CDR1 SQVTM and CDR2 ANQGSEA. CDR3 length: 14 amino acids. CDR3 loop: CSHRGATTTDTQYF. The CDR3 DNA is TGCAGCCATAGAGGCGCCACGACCACAGATACGCAGTATTTT.

The rearrangement uses TRBV24-1 and TRBJ2-1, with 10 bases lining up with TRBD1. The CDR3 sequence is 17 residues long. The V gene's germline CDR1 is KGHDR and CDR2 SFDVKD. J lost 5 bases, V lost 0 bases, and 6 bases had no gene match. This CDR3 is CATSDLGGTGANNEQFF. The CDR3 DNA reads as TGTGCCACCAGTGATTTGGGTGGGACAGGGGCGAACAATGAGCAGTTCTTC.

This clone was observed once. J is TRBJ2-1 and V is TRBV5-1, with TRBD2 as a possible D gene (6 bases). V was shortened by 6 bases and J by 7 bases, with 20 bases between the two germline ends. The germline V gene has CDR1 SGHRS and CDR2 YFSETQ. The CDR3 is 15 amino acids. The CDR3 DNA reads TGCGCCAGCACCCCCTCCCTAGCGCTGGGAAATGAGCAGTTCTTC. It translates to CASTPSLALGNEQFF. Full variable domain (outside the CDR3, taken from reference TRBV5-1 and TRBJ2-1): KAGVTQTPRYLIKTRGQQVTLSCSPISGHRSVSWYQQTPGQGLQFLFEYFSETQRNKGNFPGRFSGRQFSNSRSEMNVSTLELGDSALYLCASTPSLALGNEQFFGPGTRLTVL.

This chain connects TRBV5-1 to TRBJ2-5; 12 nucleotides match TRBD2. The CDR3 consists of 18 residues. The trim removed 4 bases at V and 1 base at J, leaving 11 bases unmatched. Germline V gene data show CDR1 as SGHRS and CDR2 as YFSETQ. DNA for the CDR3: TGCGCCAGCAGCCCTAGGGCGGCTAGCGGGAGGGCCCAAGAGACCCAGTACTTC. It translates to CASSPRAASGRAQETQYF.

This clone was recorded only once. This chain links TRBV6-1 with TRBJ1-2; 7 nucleotides line up with TRBD1. J was trimmed by 8 bases and V by 6 bases; bases with no gene match: 12. The germline V gene encodes CDR1 MNHNS and CDR2 SASEGT. This CDR3 comprises 14 residues. The CDR3 DNA follows: TGTGCCAGCAGGTTCCGGACAGGAACGCGGGGCTACACCTTC. Amino acid sequence: CASRFRTGTRGYTF.

As to this clone: In the same sample, other DNA sequences code for this CDR3. The chain recombines TRBV2 with TRBJ1-5; no clear D gene. Looked up from germline, CDR1 is SNHLY and CDR2 is FYNNEI. There are 14 residues in the CDR3. V lost 3 bases and J lost 0, with 6 bases in between. CDR3 amino acids: CASSDSHSNQPQHF. The DNA of the CDR3 is TGTGCCAGCAGTGACTCCCATAGCAATCAGCCCCAGCATTTT.

The chain carries TRBV6-4 and TRBJ2-2; maybe TRBD1 (6 bases). V was trimmed by 9 bases and J by 4 bases, leaving 12 bases between them. The CDR3 is 13 residues long. Per the germline V gene, CDR1 is MRHNA and CDR2 is SNTAGT. This CDR3 is CASSTGPTGELFF. The CDR3 DNA sequence: TGTGCCAGTTCAACAGGGCCCACCGGGGAGCTGTTTTTT.

The chain couples TRBV28 to TRBJ1-1; no clear D gene. CDR3 length: 13 amino acids. V was trimmed by 3 bases and J by 1 base, leaving 6 bases between them. The germline V gene encodes CDR1 MDHEN and CDR2 SYDVKM. CDR3 nucleotides: TGTGCCAGCAGTTTGTTGAAGAACACTGAAGCTTTCTTT. It is translated as CASSLLKNTEAFF.

The gene calls are TRBV28 and TRBJ2-3; D is unresolved. V lost 3 bases, J lost 2 bases, and 6 bases lay in between. The CDR3 sequence is 13 residues long. Germline V gene lookup returns CDR1 MDHEN and CDR2 SYDVKM. CDR3 sequence reads: CASSLLTTDTQYF. The DNA for the CDR3 is TGTGCCAGCAGTTTGTTGACCACAGATACGCAGTATTTT.

The CDR3 nucleotides read TGTGCCAGTAGCCCCCCCCTAGCGGGAGGGCGCGAGCAGTACTTC. Residues: CASSPPLAGGREQYF. The chain is built from TRBV19 and TRBJ2-7, with TRBD2 matching 12 bases. J lost 6 bases, V lost 6 bases, and 9 bases had no gene match. CDR3 length: 15 residues. Per germline, CDR1 LNHDA and CDR2 SQIVND (reference sequence).

This clone has only one observation. The genes are TRBV4-1 and TRBJ2-2, with D uncertain. The CDR3 is 16 residues long. The V and J ends lost 0 bases and 3 bases respectively, with 11 bases between them. The germline gives CDR1 MGHRA, CDR2 YSYEKL. For the CDR3, the DNA is TGCGCCAGCAGCCAAGATCTGCAGGCCCACACCGGGGAGCTGTTTTTT. Its protein product is CASSQDLQAHTGELFF.

The V gene is TRBV5-6, the J gene TRBJ2-1; D might be TRBD2 (5 bases). There are 16 residues in the CDR3. Trimming shortened V by 4 bases and J by 2 bases, and 16 bases separated the two germline ends. The V gene's germline CDR1 is SGHDT and CDR2 YYEEEE. The DNA for the CDR3 is TGTGCCAGCAGCGCAAGGACGGGATCAGCCTACAATGAGCAGTTCTTC. Encoded protein: CASSARTGSAYNEQFF.

The chain recombines TRBV27 with TRBJ2-1, with 10 bases fitting TRBD1. The germline V gene has CDR1 MNHEY and CDR2 SMNVEV (reference sequence). This CDR3 is 15 amino acids long. J gave up 5 bases and V 2 bases, and 3 bases lay outside the gene matches. CDR3 in amino acids: CASSLRTGGNNEQFF. DNA of the CDR3: TGTGCCAGCAGTTTAAGGACAGGGGGTAACAATGAGCAGTTCTTC.

The chain couples TRBV28 to TRBJ2-7; D remains ambiguous. This CDR3 is built from 12 residues. With 6 bases removed from V and 7 bases from J, the gap between germline ends came to 13 bases. Per germline, CDR1 MDHEN and CDR2 SYDVKM. As DNA, the CDR3 is TGTGCCAGCAGCGCCAGACCTAGGGAGCAGTACTTC. Its translation: CASSARPREQYF.

As DNA, the CDR3 is TGTGCCAGCAGTTTTGGGCAGAGCAATCAGCCCCAGCATTTT. It specifies CASSFGQSNQPQHF. The chain links TRBV27 to TRBJ1-5; D ambiguous. The CDR3 spans 14 residues. The V end lost 3 bases, the J end lost 1 base, and 7 bases lay between the germline ends. Germline-derived CDR1 and CDR2 are MNHEY and SMNVEV (reference sequence).

The chain recombines TRBV30 with TRBJ2-7; 7 bases are a match to TRBD1. The CDR3 covers 13 residues. The germline CDR1 and CDR2 sequences are GTSNPN and SVGIG (reference sequence). Losses at the gene ends were 4 bases for V and 1 base for J; bases not matched to a gene: 4. The chain's CDR3 is CAWTAQGSYEQYF. The CDR3 region has the DNA TGTGCCTGGACGGCACAGGGGTCCTACGAGCAGTACTTC.

The V gene is TRBV9, the J gene TRBJ2-1, with D maybe TRBD2 (7 bases). The germline gives CDR1 SGDLS, CDR2 YYNGEE. The CDR3 is 16 amino acids. Trimming left V 1 base short and J 1 base short, with 12 bases between. CDR3 residues: CASSVRGGVSYNEQFF. CDR3 nucleotide sequence: TGTGCCAGCAGCGTACGAGGGGGGGTATCCTACAATGAGCAGTTCTTC.

This chain connects TRBV7-2 to TRBJ2-1; 13 bases align to TRBD2. The CDR3 totals 15 residues. V lost 3 bases and J lost 10; bases outside the gene matches: 6. Looked up from germline, CDR1 is SGHTA and CDR2 is FQGNSA. The CDR3 protein is CASSLITSGRGEQFF. CDR3 DNA: TGTGCCAGCAGCTTGATTACTAGCGGGAGGGGAGAGCAGTTCTTC.

The J gene is TRBJ1-5, the V gene TRBV2; D is perhaps TRBD1 (5 bases). V was trimmed by 3 bases and J by 6 bases, leaving 15 bases between them. Germline V gene lookup returns CDR1 SNHLY and CDR2 FYNNEI. The CDR3 length is 15 residues. As DNA, the CDR3 is TGTGCCAGCAGTGAGGGCAGGGCGAGAGGTCAGCCCCAGCATTTT. It specifies CASSEGRARGQPQHF.

The rearrangement uses TRBV5-1 and TRBJ2-3, with 8 nucleotides matching TRBD2. V trimming: 2 bases; J trimming: 4 bases; junction bases outside the gene matches: 3. In germline, CDR1 is SGHRS, CDR2 YFSETQ. CDR3 length: 14 residues. CDR3 in DNA: TGCGCCAGCAGCTTAAGCGGGAGCTCAGATACGCAGTATTTT. It encodes CASSLSGSSDTQYF.

V is TRBV13 and J is TRBJ2-7; the match to TRBD2 covers 15 bases. CDR1 PRHDT and CDR2 FYEKMQ come from the germline V gene (reference sequence). This CDR3 contains 15 residues. Trimming took 5 bases from V and 5 from J; bases not matched to a gene: 4. CDR3 sequence reads: CASSARTSGRDEQYF. The CDR3 nucleotides read TGTGCCAGCAGCGCCCGGACTAGCGGGAGGGACGAGCAGTACTTC.

The chain carries TRBV3-1 (or the pseudogene TRBV3-2) and TRBJ2-7, with a possible D match to TRBD2 (5 bases). CDR1 and CDR2 from the germline V gene are LGHDT and YNNKEL (reference sequence). The V gene lost 1 base and the J gene lost 6 bases, with 13 bases spanning the gap. The CDR3 has 14 amino acids. The CDR3 DNA reads as TGTGCCAGCAGCCAAGGTTCGGGGTTGGTCGAGCAGTACTTC. This gives the protein CASSQGSGLVEQYF.